The sequence of this T cell receptor (beta chain) was determined in a study of T-cell reconstitution after alpha-beta-depleted transplantation in children. For TCRbeta, the library was prepared with unique molecular identifiers. MiXCR was run by TCRdb on the PCR reads, yielding one entry per CDR3 protein. The sample records hundreds of thousands of distinct CDR3 sequences, 15% to 20% being singletons. Germline lookup yields CDR1 SGHRS and CDR2 YFSETQ. Germline trimming cut 3 bases from V and 1 base from J; bases unmatched to any gene: 4. This CDR3 has 14 amino acids. The sequencing used PBMCs from the stem cell graft donor, collected from the stem cell graft. The receptor was derived from a human donor who donated a stem cell graft to a child with acute lymphoblastic leukemia. The V and J genes are TRBV5-1 and TRBJ2-7; TRBD1 aligns across 7 bases. The chain's CDR3 is CASSWDSRSYEQYF. The CDR3 nucleotides are TGCGCCAGCAGCTGGGACAGTCGGTCCTACGAGCAGTACTTC.